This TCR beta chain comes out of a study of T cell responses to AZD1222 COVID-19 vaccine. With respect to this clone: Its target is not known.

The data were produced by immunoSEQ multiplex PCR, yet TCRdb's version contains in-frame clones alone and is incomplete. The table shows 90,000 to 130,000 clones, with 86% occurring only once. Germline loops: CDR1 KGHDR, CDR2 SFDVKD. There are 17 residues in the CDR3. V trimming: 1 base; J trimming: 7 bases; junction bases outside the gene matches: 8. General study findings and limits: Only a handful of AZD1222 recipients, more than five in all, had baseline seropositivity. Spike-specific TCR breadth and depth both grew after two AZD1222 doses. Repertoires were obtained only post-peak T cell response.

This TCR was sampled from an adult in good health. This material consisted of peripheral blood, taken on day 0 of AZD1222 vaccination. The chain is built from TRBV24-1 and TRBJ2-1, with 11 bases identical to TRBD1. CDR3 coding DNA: TGTGCCACCAGTGATTTCGAGGGACAGGGGGAATCTAATGAGCAGTTCTTC. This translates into CATSDFEGQGESNEQFF.